The rows below give T cell receptor beta chains drawn from one sample of a study of CD8+ T cells in alopecia areata. Using immunoSEQ multiplex PCR, the repertoire was profiled, and TCRdb retains in-frame clones only, with some absent. The sample yields fewer than 150,000 clones, roughly 82% seen once. The specimen was CD8+ T cells sorted from blood, collected at week 4, from a patient treated with tofacitinib. The receptors come from a human donor with alopecia areata. Both conserved end residues are part of each CDR3. A D gene is named only where the DNA matches it firmly. Some rows mark clone size as missing; the rest say once, few, many or name a class of expanded clone.

clone_size j_call d_call v_call cdr3_length cdr3_aa cdr3_nt
. TRBJ1-2 TRBD1 TRBV4-2 16 CASSQDGGTVNYGYTF TGTGCCAGCAGCCAAGATGGAGGGACAGTTAACTATGGCTACACCTTC
. TRBJ2-1 TRBD2 TRBV27 16 CASSSLAGGTYNEQFF TGTGCCAGCAGTTCCCTAGCGGGGGGCACCTACAATGAGCAGTTCTTC
. TRBJ2-7 TRBD1 TRBV19 16 CASSISGTGGFYEQYF TGTGCCAGTAGTATTTCTGGGACAGGGGGTTTCTACGAGCAGTACTTC
. TRBJ2-1 . TRBV25-1 16 CASSEYKYSGRNEQFF TGTGCCAGCAGTGAATATAAGTACTCGGGGCGAAATGAGCAGTTCTTC
. TRBJ2-7 . TRBV7-9 14 CASSPPTGPREQYF TGTGCCAGCAGCCCCCCCACAGGGCCGCGGGAGCAGTACTTC
. TRBJ2-2 . TRBV27 14 CASKSRGNTGELFF TGTGCCAGCAAGTCAAGGGGGAACACCGGGGAGCTGTTTTTT
. TRBJ2-5 . TRBV6-6 15 CASSYEEGDRETQYF TGTGCCAGCAGTTATGAGGAGGGTGACAGAGAGACCCAGTACTTC
. TRBJ2-1 . TRBV6-5 14 CASSYGVRYNEQFF TGTGCCAGCAGTTATGGCGTGCGGTACAATGAGCAGTTCTTC
once TRBJ2-4 . TRBV19 15 CATQPGNGVRNIQYF TGTGCCACTCAACCTGGCAACGGTGTAAGGAACATTCAGTACTTC
. TRBJ2-3 . TRBV23-1 13 CAAPGRGTDTQYF TGCGCCGCCCCGGGCAGGGGAACGGATACGCAGTATTTT
. TRBJ2-7 TRBD1 TRBV19 13 CASSIGTGYEQYF TGTGCCAGTAGTATCGGGACAGGGTACGAGCAGTACTTC
. TRBJ1-2 . TRBV4-1 14 CASSQENANYGYTF TGCGCCAGCAGCCAAGAAAATGCTAACTATGGCTACACCTTC
. TRBJ2-5 . TRBV29-1 15 CSVHTGGGVQETQYF TGCAGCGTTCATACAGGGGGAGGGGTCCAAGAGACCCAGTACTTC
. TRBJ1-1 . TRBV15 15 CATSRDSVLGTEAFF TGTGCCACCAGCAGAGATTCCGTCCTGGGCACTGAAGCTTTCTTT
. TRBJ2-7 . TRBV27 14 CASSSLSGGLEQYF TGTGCCAGCAGTTCCCTTAGCGGCGGGCTCGAGCAGTACTTC
. TRBJ1-2 . TRBV5-6 12 CASRSGDYGYTF TGTGCCAGCAGGTCGGGGGACTATGGCTACACCTTC